Sequencing of this T cell receptor (beta chain) was carried out in a study of blood T cells in healthy people across ages. Whole-study findings and limits: The authors considered diversity estimates from one million T cells to be underestimates.

V was clipped by 2 bases and J by 4 bases; unmatched bases: 1. In germline, CDR1 is KGHDR, CDR2 SFDVKD. The CDR3 loop spans 14 amino acids. This clonotype was seen a handful of times. The antigen remains undetermined. The second PCR ran roughly 7 to 12 cycles with a sample-barcoded 5' primer and J-beta primers. The template-switch adaptor was a 5' adaptor with 12 random nucleotides. It tagged each cDNA molecule. TCRdb used MiXCR to reprocess the 5' RACE reads, holding one entry per CDR3 protein. The sample holds fewer than 800,000 distinct CDR3 sequences; 20% to 25% are singletons and the top ten take 8% to 10%. These sequences were also reported in another study, on T cells of mothers and their children. That publication notes: In each mother, TCR beta CDR3 reads exceeded 10 million; in each child, they numbered 2.5 million to 3.5 million.

The V and J genes are TRBV24-1 and TRBJ1-2; 9 nucleotides align to TRBD1. The sample consisted of blood. This TCR was recovered from a boy aged 5 to 17 in good health. The CDR3 DNA is TGTGCCACCAGTGATTCGGACAGGGGCTATGGCTACACCTTC. The encoded protein is CATSDSDRGYGYTF.